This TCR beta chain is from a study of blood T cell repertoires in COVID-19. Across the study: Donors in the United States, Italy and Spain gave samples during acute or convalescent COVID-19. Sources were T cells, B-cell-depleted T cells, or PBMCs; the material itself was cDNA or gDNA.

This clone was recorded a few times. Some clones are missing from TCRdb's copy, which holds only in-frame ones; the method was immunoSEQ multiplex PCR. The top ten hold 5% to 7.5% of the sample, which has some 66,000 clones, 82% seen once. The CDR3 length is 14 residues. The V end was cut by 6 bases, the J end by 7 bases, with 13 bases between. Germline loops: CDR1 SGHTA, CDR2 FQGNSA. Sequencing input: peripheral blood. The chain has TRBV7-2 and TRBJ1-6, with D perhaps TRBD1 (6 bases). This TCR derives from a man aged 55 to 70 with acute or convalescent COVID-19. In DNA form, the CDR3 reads TGTGCCAGCAGGACCGGACAGCTGAATTCACCCCTCCACTTT. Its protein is CASRTGQLNSPLHF.